This T cell receptor beta chain came from a study of blood T cell repertoires in COVID-19. Study in general: Specimens from acute and convalescent COVID-19 originated in the United States, Italy and Spain. T cells, B-cell-depleted T cells, or PBMCs supplied cDNA or gDNA.

The CDR3 sequence is 18 residues long. Authors' processing steps: Reference gene primer amplification in the assay estimated nucleated cell counts. Profiling relied on immunoSEQ multiplex PCR, and the TCRdb table lists in-frame clones only, not all of them. The V and J calls and clone size come from that table; D and trimming were worked out from the DNA. The data contain more than 80,000 clones, around four fifths of them singletons. The chain is built from TRBV21-1 and TRBJ1-6. TRBV21-1 represents a pseudogene. Sequencing was performed on peripheral blood. The receptor's source is a woman in her sixties or seventies with acute or convalescent COVID-19. CDR3 region: CASTKRTGLRPYNSPLHF. Here the CDR3 DNA reads TGTGCCAGCACCAAAAGAACGGGACTGAGACCTTATAATTCACCCCTCCACTTT.